Listed below are T cell receptor beta chains from one sample, sequenced in a study of blood T cell repertoires in COVID-19. The assay was immunoSEQ multiplex PCR, and TCRdb's table has in-frame clones only and misses some. This sample carries around 170,000 clones, 80% to 85% of them seen once, and the ten largest clones take roughly 13%. Input material: peripheral blood. The receptors shown here come from a man younger than 35 with active or convalescent COVID-19. The CDR3 runs from the conserved cysteine through the conserved F or W. The D gene is left open where the match is weak. A clone size is listed for some rows: how often the clone was seen (once, few, many), or a class if it is expanded.

TRBD1,TRBV7-2,TRBJ1-4,-,CASSLIRQGGEKLFF,TGTGCCAGCAGCTTAATAAGACAGGGCGGTGAAAAACTGTTTTTT
-,TRBV7-8,TRBJ1-2,-,CASSLGTVLYGYTF,TGTGCCAGCAGCTTAGGCACCGTACTCTATGGCTACACCTTC
TRBD1,TRBV3-1/TRBV3-2,TRBJ2-7,few,CASRKGQAPSYEQYF,TGTGCCAGCAGGAAGGGACAGGCCCCGTCCTACGAGCAGTACTTC
TRBD1,TRBV19,TRBJ1-3,-,CASTGGYGNTIYF,TGTGCCAGTACAGGGGGCTACGGAAACACCATATATTTT
TRBD1,TRBV15,TRBJ1-5,-,CATSREDRHNQPQHF,TGTGCCACCAGCAGAGAGGACAGGCATAATCAGCCCCAGCATTTT
TRBD1,TRBV6-1,TRBJ1-2,-,CASSDNPGQSYGYTF,TGTGCCAGCAGTGACAATCCGGGACAGAGCTATGGCTACACCTTC
-,TRBV2,TRBJ1-2,-,CASRVADYGYTF,TGTGCCAGCCGGGTCGCGGATTATGGCTACACCTTC
-,TRBV7-8,TRBJ2-2,-,CASSLPNGELFF,TGTGCCAGCAGCTTACCAAACGGGGAGCTGTTTTTT
TRBD1,TRBV6-4,TRBJ2-7,-,CASIPGQGTRDQYF,TGTGCCAGCATTCCGGGACAGGGAACCCGAGATCAGTACTTC
-,TRBV6-6,TRBJ1-1,-,CASSYLTENTEAFF,TGTGCCAGCAGTTACCTCACAGAGAACACTGAAGCTTTCTTT
TRBD2,TRBV29-1,TRBJ2-5,-,CSVAVAGNQETQYF,TGCAGCGTTGCAGTAGCGGGTAACCAAGAGACCCAGTACTTC
TRBD1,TRBV28,TRBJ1-1,-,CASSAPGQGEREAFF,TGTGCCAGCAGTGCGCCGGGACAGGGGGAGCGGGAAGCTTTCTTT
-,TRBV5-1,TRBJ2-1,-,CASREGETYNEQFF,TGCGCCAGCAGAGAGGGAGAGACCTACAATGAGCAGTTCTTC
-,TRBV5-5,TRBJ2-7,few,CASSLEVRRIDEQYF,TGTGCCAGCAGCTTGGAGGTACGGCGGATCGACGAGCAGTACTTC
-,TRBV5-6,TRBJ1-2,-,CASSSDRGVVYGYTF,TGTGCCAGCAGCTCCGATCGAGGCGTTGTCTATGGCTACACCTTC
-,TRBV27,TRBJ2-6,-,CASSKYGVHQPSGANVLTF,TGTGCCAGCAGCAAGTACGGGGTTCACCAGCCCTCTGGGGCCAACGTCCTGACTTTC
TRBD1,TRBV6-5,TRBJ1-2,-,CASSRQGNYGYTF,TGTGCCAGCAGCCGACAGGGAAACTATGGCTACACCTTC
-,TRBV9,TRBJ2-4,-,CASSEGWSSPGIQYF,TGTGCCAGCAGCGAAGGCTGGAGTTCTCCGGGCATTCAGTACTTC
-,TRBV28,TRBJ1-2,-,CASSFAFGGYGYTF,TGTGCCAGCAGTTTCGCTTTCGGGGGCTATGGCTACACCTTC
-,TRBV6-6,TRBJ2-1,-,CASSYFGRSLYNEQFF,TGTGCCAGCAGTTACTTCGGGAGAAGTCTTTACAATGAGCAGTTCTTC
TRBD1,TRBV6-4,TRBJ2-5,-,CASSDSRFGPGQGCPNQETQYF,TGTGCCAGCAGTGACTCTCGCTTTGGACCGGGACAGGGTTGTCCGAACCAAGAGACCCAGTACTTC
-,TRBV29-1,TRBJ2-2,few,CSVQGGGDTGELFF,TGCAGCGTTCAAGGAGGGGGTGACACCGGGGAGCTGTTTTTT
TRBD2,TRBV3-1/TRBV3-2,TRBJ2-4,-,CASSRGLARKNIQYF,TGTGCCAGCAGCCGGGGACTAGCGAGAAAAAACATTCAGTACTTC
-,TRBV7-3,TRBJ1-6,many,CASSFRNNSPLHF,TGTGCCAGCAGCTTCAGGAATAATTCACCCCTCCACTTT
-,TRBV18,TRBJ2-5,-,CASSPQRGQETQYF,TGTGCCAGCTCACCACAAAGGGGTCAAGAGACCCAGTACTTC
TRBD2,TRBV9,TRBJ2-2,few,CASSSGGNGFGELFF,TGTGCCAGCAGCTCCGGGGGGAACGGTTTCGGGGAGCTGTTTTTT
-,TRBV7-9,TRBJ1-1,few,CASSSLRGGFEGTEAFF,TGTGCCAGCAGCTCCCTGAGGGGAGGGTTTGAGGGCACTGAAGCTTTCTTT
-,TRBV7-6,TRBJ1-1,-,CASSLTPDRLNTEAFF,TGTGCCAGCAGCTTAACCCCGGACAGACTGAACACTGAAGCTTTCTTT
-,TRBV5-1,TRBJ2-6,-,CASSLAEAGWSGANVLTF,TGCGCCAGCAGCTTGGCCGAGGCAGGGTGGTCTGGGGCCAACGTCCTGACTTTC
TRBD1,TRBV5-8,TRBJ1-5,-,CASRGTGRQPQHF,TGTGCCAGCAGGGGGACAGGGCGACAGCCCCAGCATTTT
-,TRBV13,TRBJ1-1,-,CASSLERLGAGVYDTEAFF,TGTGCCAGCAGCTTAGAACGGTTGGGGGCTGGAGTATACGACACTGAAGCTTTCTTT
-,TRBV5-1,TRBJ2-7,once,CASSFGVEAYEQYF,TGCGCCAGCAGCTTCGGGGTGGAGGCCTACGAGCAGTACTTC
TRBD2,TRBV11-2,TRBJ2-1,-,CASSLVGGGADNEQFF,TGTGCCAGCAGCTTAGTCGGCGGGGGGGCCGACAATGAGCAGTTCTTC